Below, 12 T cell receptor beta chains from the same sample are listed, as sequenced in a study of blood T cell repertoires in COVID-19. Clones were read by immunoSEQ multiplex PCR, and TCRdb kept only the in-frame ones, dropping some. This sample has more than 250,000 clones; around 86% occur once, and the top ten carry 1%. The specimen was peripheral blood. The origin of the receptors is a man aged 50 to 59 with active or convalescent COVID-19.

The chain employs TRBV5-1 and TRBJ2-1; D is unresolved. The germline gives CDR1 SGHRS, CDR2 YFSETQ. The CDR3 loop spans 14 amino acids. V was shortened by 0 bases and J by 0 bases, with 4 bases between the two germline ends. The CDR3 bases are TGCGCCAGCAGCTTGGACAGCTCCTACAATGAGCAGTTCTTC. Amino acid sequence: CASSLDSSYNEQFF.

The rearrangement joins TRBV27 to TRBJ2-1, with a tentative D call TRBD1 (5 bases). Trimming removed 6 bases from V and 7 bases from J, with 19 bases in between. Per germline, CDR1 MNHEY and CDR2 SMNVEV (reference sequence). This CDR3 has 15 amino acids. As DNA, the CDR3 is TGTGCCAGCAGGCCCATGGGGCCGGCTAGGAATGAGCAGTTCTTC. It specifies CASRPMGPARNEQFF.

V usage is TRBV28 and J usage is TRBJ2-7, with TRBD1 identical over 8 bases. Germline CDR1 and CDR2: MDHEN and SYDVKM. This CDR3 is 16 amino acids long. Trimming took 5 bases from V and 5 from J; bases not matched to a gene: 14. In DNA form, the CDR3 reads TGTGCCAGCAGTGACCCTACGGGGACAGGAGACCACGAGCAGTACTTC. Its protein is CASSDPTGTGDHEQYF.

This clone was recorded a few times. The chain is built from TRBV7-8 and TRBJ2-7; D is ambiguous. The V end lost 6 bases, the J end lost 6 bases, and 18 bases lay between the germline ends. The germline V gene has CDR1 SGHVS and CDR2 FQNEAQ. The CDR3 contains 14 residues. The CDR3 coding sequence is TGTGCCAGCAGACAGACCCTTCCCGCCAGCGAGCAGTACTTC. It codes for CASRQTLPASEQYF.

The chain couples TRBV6-2 or TRBV6-3 to TRBJ2-5; D is perhaps TRBD2 (5 bases). Trimming took 0 bases from V and 0 from J, leaving 8 bases between them. Germline V lookup: CDR1 MNHEY, CDR2 SVGEGT. This CDR3 spans 15 amino acids. The CDR3 loop is CASSYSDYDQETQYF. The DNA for the CDR3 is TGTGCCAGCAGTTACTCTGACTACGACCAAGAGACCCAGTACTTC.

As regards this clone: One end of the junction fails to match germline, which may point to a read error. The V call is TRBV6-5, the J call TRBJ1-6; 8 bases fit TRBD1. The CDR3 is made up of 13 amino acids. The germline V gene encodes CDR1 MNHEY and CDR2 SVGAGI. The CDR3 sequence is CASRGLDRGLMKF. The CDR3 DNA reads TGTGCCAGCAGGGGCTTAGACAGGGGCCTCATGAAGTTT.

This clone was counted a single time. The chain is built from TRBV3-1 (or the pseudogene TRBV3-2) and TRBJ1-2; TRBD1 matches 12 bases. CDR3 length equals 19 residues. Germline values: CDR1 LGHDT, CDR2 YNNKEL (reference sequence). The V segment lost 3 bases and the J segment 6 bases; nucleotides outside the gene matches: 17. The DNA of the CDR3 is TGTGCCAGCAGCCAGGGGGACAGGGGGCTTGGGTCTCTAAGGCATGGCTACACCTTC. Residues: CASSQGDRGLGSLRHGYTF.

The chain has TRBV5-4 and TRBJ2-7, with 14 nucleotides matching TRBD2. Germline V lookup: CDR1 SGHNT, CDR2 YYREEE (reference sequence). After removal of 4 bases from V and 0 bases from J, the junction contained 6 bases not matched to a gene. The CDR3 is made up of 17 amino acids. The CDR3 protein is CASSPGLAGDNSYEQYF. For the CDR3, the DNA is TGTGCCAGCAGCCCGGGACTAGCGGGGGACAACTCCTACGAGCAGTACTTC.

On this clone: Other DNA sequences in the sample encode the same CDR3. The V and J genes are TRBV7-9 and TRBJ2-7; D gene ambiguous. Trimming stripped 4 bases from V and 2 bases from J, with 3 bases between. From germline, CDR1 is SEHNR and CDR2 FQNEAQ (reference sequence). The CDR3 runs to 11 residues. CDR3 in DNA: TGTGCCAGCAGCTCTACCTACGAGCAGTACTTC. This gives the protein CASSSTYEQYF.

The chain carries TRBV28 and TRBJ1-2, with D unresolved. In germline, CDR1 is MDHEN, CDR2 SYDVKM. Trimming took 8 bases from V and 6 from J, leaving 16 bases between them. The CDR3 has 13 amino acids. CDR3 amino acids: CASGLHPTDGYTF. For the CDR3, the DNA is TGTGCCAGCGGACTCCACCCGACGGATGGCTACACCTTC.

V is TRBV27 and J is TRBJ1-1; perhaps TRBD1 as D (5 bases). Germline V gives CDR1 MNHEY, CDR2 SMNVEV (reference sequence). Between the trimmed V and J ends, which lost 6 bases and 1 base, there was a span of 15 bases. The CDR3 consists of 15 residues. The DNA of the CDR3 is TGTGCCAGCAGATCCCCTCGGGGGAGGAACACTGAAGCTTTCTTT. This gives the protein CASRSPRGRNTEAFF.

This chain joins TRBV6-5 and TRBJ2-7, with D perhaps matching TRBD2 (5 bases). The CDR3 has 15 residues. The germline V gene has CDR1 MNHEY and CDR2 SVGAGI. Trimming stripped 0 bases from V and 0 bases from J, with 9 bases between. The CDR3 loop is CASSYSLTSSYEQYF. CDR3 sequence (DNA): TGTGCCAGCAGTTACTCCCTTACTAGCTCCTACGAGCAGTACTTC.